One T cell receptor (beta chain) is described in this entry. Its antigen remains unknown. The protocol was immunoSEQ multiplex PCR, while the TCRdb copy is restricted to in-frame clones and leaves out a portion. The sample includes some 1 million clones, 65% to 75% of them seen just once. This record belongs to a study of shared clonotypes between healthy human individuals. Findings of the study overall: The four-donor shared clonotypes exceeded non-shared clonotypes in generation probability, with non-shared ones scoring lower.

The CDR3 runs to 14 residues. The germline V gene has CDR1 SGHTA and CDR2 FQGTGA. Trimming left V 4 bases short and J 6 bases short, with 13 bases between. V is TRBV7-3 and J is TRBJ2-1; TRBD1 or TRBD2 may be the D gene (6 bases each). The clonotype originates from a man younger than 30 in good health. Sequenced input: memory CD4+ T cells sorted from blood. Noted subset: CD45RA-negative fraction. For the CDR3, the DNA is TGTGCCAGCAGCTCGCAGCCGGGGGCCAATGAGCAGTTCTTC. This codes for CASSSQPGANEQFF. Variable domain in full (rest from reference TRBV7-3 and TRBJ2-1): GAGVSQTPSNKVTEKGKYVELRCDPISGHTALYWYRQSLGQGPEFLIYFQGTGAADDSGLPNDRFFAVRPEGSVSTLKIQRTERGDSAVYLCASSSQPGANEQFFGPGTRLTVL.